This T cell receptor beta chain was identified during a study of blood T cell repertoires in COVID-19 (dated by TCRdb to the early 2020s). The study in broad terms: Samples from collaborators originated in the United States, Italy and Spain and spanned both the acute and convalescent phases of COVID-19. Deeply sampled blood TCRbeta repertoires from subjects exposed to, actively infected with, or recovered from COVID-19 were included in the dataset. A de-identified subject ID, COVID-19 status, age in years and sex were almost always included in the sample metadata. Samples were obtained from the ongoing ImmuneRACE study (first 160 participants) and from 950 to 1,500 subjects provided by 6 global collaborators. The repertoires were released in a freely available public database meant as a resource for research on the immune response to SARS-CoV-2. The prospective study material was composed of cDNA or gDNA derived from T cells, B-cell-depleted T cells, or PBMCs. Where HLA class I and class II types were available, the types were taken from metadata supplied by the sample provider, not from assay-based typing. The research as a whole found: The amount of clinical and demographic metadata varied by source and participant and was provided uncurated.

TCRbeta CDR3 regions were amplified from genomic DNA by means of the immunoSEQ Assay, a bias-controlled multiplex PCR. The paper's data handling went like this. The number of nucleated cells in each sample was estimated from the amplification of reference gene primers within the assay. To quantify the absolute abundance of each unique TCRbeta CDR3 rearrangement, sequence reads were collapsed and filtered. For each sample, productive Simpson clonality was calculated as the square root of Simpson's diversity index over productive rearrangements. TCRdb obtained this table from immuneACCESS and retained in-frame rearrangements with V and J assigned. These tables miss some clones; where compared with another copy, unresolved V genes account for less than half of the shortfall, and the remainder is unexplained. V, J and clone size are taken as reported in that table, and D and trimming were inferred from the DNA itself. This sample holds roughly 230,000 clones; around 83% were observed only once. The ten most abundant clones make up under 7% of the sample.

Participants in the prospective study were enrolled through a virtual design, were aged roughly 18 to 100 years, and lived in roughly 24 United States geographic areas. To assign participants to cohorts, the prospective study relied on clinical history that participants themselves reported in a screening survey and a study questionnaire. A participant counted as exposed if, within 2 weeks of entering the study, that participant had been in contact with someone who had a PCR-confirmed or clinician-diagnosed COVID-19 case. Mobile phlebotomists in the prospective study collected whole blood, serum and a nasopharyngeal or oropharyngeal swab from every participant. Prospective study participants could optionally give additional blood draws and questionnaires over an approximately 2-month period. Prospective study blood samples were shipped either frozen or at room temperature before DNA extraction.

Comments on this clone: Its antigen specificity is not known. No much larger clone exists at a distance of one base, and base qualities are not known.

The TCR comes from a woman in her forties or fifties who had been exposed to COVID-19. Sequences were obtained from PBMCs or T cells enriched from blood (not recorded which).

The CDR3 loop reads CASSRNTGTGNNSPLHF. The sequenced DNA is TGTGCCAGTAGTAGGAACACCGGGACAGGGAATAATTCACCCCTCCACTTT. The sequence is built from TRBV19 and TRBJ1-6, with 9 junctional bases fitting TRBD1. The germline V gene (reference sequence) sets CDR1 to LNHDA and CDR2 to SQIVND. V is pruned by 4 bases and J by 5 bases, leaving 9 bases of the junction without a gene match. From its cysteine to its phenylalanine, the CDR3 spans 17 amino acids. Solely the CDR3 DNA is kept, with 51 bases framed from the first base.